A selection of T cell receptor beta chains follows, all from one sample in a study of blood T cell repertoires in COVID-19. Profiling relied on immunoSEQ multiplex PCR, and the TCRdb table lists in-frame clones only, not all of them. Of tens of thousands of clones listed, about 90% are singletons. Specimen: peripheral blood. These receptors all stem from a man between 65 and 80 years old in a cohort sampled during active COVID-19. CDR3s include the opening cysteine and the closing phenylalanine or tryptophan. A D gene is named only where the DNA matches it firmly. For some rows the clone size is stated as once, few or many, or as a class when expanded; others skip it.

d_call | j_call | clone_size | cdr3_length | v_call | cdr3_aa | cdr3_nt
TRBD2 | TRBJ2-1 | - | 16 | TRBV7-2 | CASSLGTSGNPMVQFF | TGTGCCAGCAGCTTAGGGACTAGCGGGAACCCTATGGTCCAGTTCTTC
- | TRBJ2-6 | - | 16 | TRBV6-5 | CASSYSPRPGANVLTF | TGTGCCAGCAGTTACTCGCCTAGGCCTGGGGCCAACGTCCTGACTTTC
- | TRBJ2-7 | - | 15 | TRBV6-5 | CASSRNRDNSYEQYF | TGTGCCAGCAGCCGGAACAGGGATAACTCCTACGAGCAGTACTTC
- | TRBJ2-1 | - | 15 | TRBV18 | CASSPPGGLNNEQFF | TGTGCCAGCTCACCACCGGGCGGGCTTAACAATGAGCAGTTCTTC
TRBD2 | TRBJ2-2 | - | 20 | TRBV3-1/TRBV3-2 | CASSQDPRYLAGDSTGELFF | TGTGCCAGCAGCCAAGATCCCCGGTACCTAGCGGGAGACAGCACCGGGGAGCTGTTTTTT
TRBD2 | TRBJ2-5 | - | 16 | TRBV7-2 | CASSLAGRAISETQYF | TGTGCCAGCAGCTTAGCCGGGAGGGCCATATCAGAGACCCAGTACTTC
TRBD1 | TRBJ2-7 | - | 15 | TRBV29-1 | CSVGFRGQVYYEQYF | TGCAGCGTTGGGTTTAGGGGACAGGTCTACTACGAGCAGTACTTC
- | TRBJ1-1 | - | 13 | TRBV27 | CASSLSGGTEAFF | TGTGCCAGCAGTTTATCGGGGGGAACTGAAGCTTTCTTT
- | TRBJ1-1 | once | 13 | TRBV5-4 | CASSLQGTPEAFF | TGTGCCAGCAGCTTGCAGGGTACCCCTGAAGCTTTCTTT
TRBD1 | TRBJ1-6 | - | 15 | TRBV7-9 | CASSGPGQGGSPLHF | TGTGCCAGCAGCGGGCCGGGACAGGGAGGCTCACCCCTCCACTTT
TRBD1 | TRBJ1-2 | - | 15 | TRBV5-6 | CASSRVGGVDYGYTF | TGTGCCAGCAGCAGAGTAGGGGGCGTGGACTATGGCTACACCTTC
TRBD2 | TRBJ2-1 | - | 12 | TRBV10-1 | CASRGLAGEQFF | TGCGCCAGCAGAGGACTAGCGGGTGAGCAGTTCTTC
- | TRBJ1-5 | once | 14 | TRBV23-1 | CASRRAQDPRPQHF | TGCGCCAGCAGGAGGGCGCAGGACCCTCGACCCCAGCATTTT
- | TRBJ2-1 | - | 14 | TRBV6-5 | CASRAKASYNEQFF | TGTGCCAGCAGGGCCAAAGCGTCCTACAATGAGCAGTTCTTC
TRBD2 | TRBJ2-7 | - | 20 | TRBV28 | CASSFLFELAERESPYEQYF | TGTGCCAGCAGTTTTTTGTTTGAACTAGCGGAGCGGGAGTCCCCCTACGAGCAGTACTTC
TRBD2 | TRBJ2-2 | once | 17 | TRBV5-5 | CASSLASSGGNTGELFF | TGTGCCAGCAGCTTGGCGTCTAGCGGGGGTAACACCGGGGAGCTGTTTTTT
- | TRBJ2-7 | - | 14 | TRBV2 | CASSNREVGYEQYF | TGTGCCAGCAGTAACAGGGAAGTCGGCTACGAGCAGTACTTC
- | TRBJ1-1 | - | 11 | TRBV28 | CASITGMAAFF | TGTGCCAGCATTACAGGGATGGCAGCTTTCTTT
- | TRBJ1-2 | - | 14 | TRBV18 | CASSPSLANYGYTF | TGTGCCAGCTCACCAAGCTTGGCTAACTATGGCTACACCTTC
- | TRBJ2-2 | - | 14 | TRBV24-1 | CATSGTPSTGELFF | TGTGCCACCAGTGGAACCCCGAGCACCGGGGAGCTGTTTTTT
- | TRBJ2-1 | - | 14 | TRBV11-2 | CASSLDIIVGEQFF | TGTGCCAGCAGCTTAGATATCATCGTGGGCGAGCAGTTCTTC
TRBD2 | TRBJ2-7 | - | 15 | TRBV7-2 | CASSLAGGDPYEQYF | TGTGCCAGCAGCTTGGCGGGAGGGGATCCCTACGAGCAGTACTTC
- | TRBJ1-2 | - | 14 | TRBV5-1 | CASSSKDGVYGYTF | TGCGCCAGCAGCTCTAAAGACGGAGTCTATGGCTACACCTTC
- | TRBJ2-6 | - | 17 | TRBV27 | CASSLSPTYSGANVLTF | TGTGCCAGCAGTTTAAGTCCCACCTACTCTGGGGCCAACGTCCTGACTTTC
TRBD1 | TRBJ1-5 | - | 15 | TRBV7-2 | CASSSWGRGIQPQHF | TGTGCCAGCAGCTCGTGGGGCAGGGGGATTCAGCCCCAGCATTTT
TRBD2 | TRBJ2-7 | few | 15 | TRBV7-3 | CASSAGAGVAYEQYF | TGTGCCAGCAGCGCCGGGGCGGGAGTGGCCTACGAGCAGTACTTC
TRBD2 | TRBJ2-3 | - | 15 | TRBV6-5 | CASTGGGRERDTQYF | TGTGCCAGCACCGGTGGTGGGAGGGAGAGAGATACGCAGTATTTT
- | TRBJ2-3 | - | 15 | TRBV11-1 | CASRLLGHSTDTQYF | TGTGCCAGCAGACTTCTGGGACATAGCACAGATACGCAGTATTTT
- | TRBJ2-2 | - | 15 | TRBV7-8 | CASSLLGSVAGELFF | TGTGCCAGCAGCTTACTCGGGAGTGTCGCCGGGGAGCTGTTTTTT
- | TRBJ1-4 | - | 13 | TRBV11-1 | CASSLEIGEKLFF | TGTGCCAGCAGCTTAGAGATCGGGGAAAAACTGTTTTTT
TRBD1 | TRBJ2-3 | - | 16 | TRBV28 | CASSSSGTGGTDTQYF | TGTGCCAGCAGTTCGTCCGGGACAGGGGGCACAGATACGCAGTATTTT
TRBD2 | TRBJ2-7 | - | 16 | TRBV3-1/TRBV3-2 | CASSPRLARSSYEQYF | TGTGCCAGCAGCCCACGACTAGCGAGGAGCTCCTACGAGCAGTACTTC
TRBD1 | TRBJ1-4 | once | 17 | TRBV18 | CASSPPKGQGPREKLFF | TGTGCCAGCTCACCACCAAAAGGACAGGGCCCAAGGGAAAAACTGTTTTTT
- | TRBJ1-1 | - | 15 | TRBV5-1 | CASSLGLTSGTEAFF | TGCGCCAGCAGCTTGGGTTTGACGTCGGGCACTGAAGCTTTCTTT
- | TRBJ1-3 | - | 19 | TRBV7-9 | CASSLGTQGTLSTGNTIYF | TGTGCCAGCAGCCTCGGGACACAGGGCACCCTTTCCACTGGAAACACCATATATTTT
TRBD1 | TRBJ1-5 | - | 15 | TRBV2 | CASSRGQGANQPQHF | TGTGCCAGCAGTCGGGGACAGGGGGCGAATCAGCCCCAGCATTTT
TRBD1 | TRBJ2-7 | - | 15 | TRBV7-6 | CASSLATGTLYEQYF | TGTGCCAGCAGCTTAGCGACAGGGACCCTTTACGAGCAGTACTTC
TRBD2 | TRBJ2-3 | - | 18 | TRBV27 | CASSFLAATSLGTDTQYF | TGTGCCAGCAGTTTCCTAGCCGCGACTAGCCTAGGCACAGATACGCAGTATTTT
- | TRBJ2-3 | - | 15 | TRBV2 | CASDRLGVSGDTQYF | TGTGCCAGCGACCGACTAGGTGTGAGCGGAGATACGCAGTATTTT
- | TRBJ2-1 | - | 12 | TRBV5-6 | CASSFGGNEQFF | TGTGCCAGCAGCTTCGGAGGAAATGAGCAGTTCTTC